The 20 T cell receptor beta chains in this list originate from one sample, sequenced in a study of cytomegalovirus exposure and HLA in healthy donors. The PCR employed 60 Vbeta primers together with 13 Jbeta primers. Profiled with immunoSEQ multiplex PCR; TCRdb holds only in-frame clones, not every one. Altogether about 110,000 clones are present, approximately 79% being singletons, with the ten largest covering roughly 6.2%. The sequenced material came from PBMCs. The receptors were gathered from a man younger than 40 in good health and CMV-seropositive.

This clone was picked up many times. The genes are TRBV4-2 and TRBJ2-6, with 8 bases matching TRBD1. V was clipped by 6 bases and J by 2 bases; unmatched bases: 15. This CDR3 contains 19 residues. CDR1 and CDR2 (germline): LGHNA, YNFKEQ. CDR3 in amino acids: CASRQRGEDRVPGANVLTF. CDR3 nucleotide sequence: TGTGCCAGCAGACAAAGGGGGGAGGACAGGGTTCCTGGGGCCAACGTCCTGACTTTC.

Only a few counts were recorded for this clone. The genes are TRBV5-1 and TRBJ1-5, with 8 bases that match TRBD1. V gave up 0 bases and J gave up 7 bases; unmatched junction bases: 6. CDR3 size: 15 residues. Germline values: CDR1 SGHRS, CDR2 YFSETQ. As DNA, the CDR3 is TGCGCCAGCAGCTTGGGGGGACAGGCTAAGCAGCCCCAGCATTTT. It encodes CASSLGGQAKQPQHF.

V is TRBV5-1 and J is TRBJ2-7, with 9 bases identical to TRBD1. The CDR3 contains 14 residues. V shed 2 bases, J shed 5 bases, and the junction held 5 bases outside the gene matches. CDR1 is SGHRS, CDR2 YFSETQ, per germline. CDR3 residues: CASSFGDRVHEQYF. CDR3 nucleotide sequence: TGCGCCAGCAGCTTTGGGGACAGGGTTCACGAGCAGTACTTC.

This chain links TRBV27 with TRBJ2-6, with D maybe TRBD2 (5 bases). Per germline, CDR1 MNHEY and CDR2 SMNVEV (reference sequence). The CDR3 has 17 residues. The V gene lost 5 bases and the J gene lost 0 bases, with 14 bases spanning the gap. The DNA for the CDR3 is TGTGCCAGCAGTCGGACGGAGGTTTACTCTGGGGCCAACGTCCTGACTTTC. The encoded protein is CASSRTEVYSGANVLTF.

The J gene is TRBJ2-1, the V gene TRBV6-6; D uncertain. CDR3 size: 12 residues. Trimming cost V 6 bases and J 9 bases, with 12 bases left between them. Germline assignment: CDR1 MNHNY and CDR2 SVGAGI (reference sequence). CDR3 loop: CASSRRLVEQFF. The CDR3 DNA sequence: TGTGCCAGCAGCCGGAGACTTGTTGAGCAGTTCTTC.

The chain has TRBV7-9 and TRBJ2-7; no clear D gene. Trimming pared 7 bases from V and 5 bases from J, leaving 9 bases between. The CDR3 has 11 amino acids. Per the germline V gene, CDR1 is SEHNR and CDR2 is FQNEAQ (reference sequence). This CDR3 reads CASTWLDEQYF. DNA of the CDR3: TGTGCCAGCACCTGGCTGGACGAGCAGTACTTC.

This chain links TRBV7-2 with TRBJ1-2; 11 nucleotides line up with TRBD1. V shed 2 bases and J 8 bases; nucleotides not matched to a gene: 7. The CDR3 has 15 residues. CDR1 is SGHTA and CDR2 is FQGNSA in the germline V gene. This CDR3 reads CASSLKGQGARGYTF. The CDR3 bases are TGTGCCAGCAGCTTAAAAGGACAGGGGGCGCGGGGCTACACCTTC. Full variable domain (outside the CDR3, taken from reference TRBV7-2 and TRBJ1-2): GAGVSQSPSNKVTEKGKDVELRCDPISGHTALYWYRQSLGQGLEFLIYFQGNSAPDKSGLPSDRFSAERTGGSVSTLTIQRTQQEDSAVYLCASSLKGQGARGYTFGSGTRLTVV.

On this clone: The germline gene is not matched at one end of the junction; a read error may be the cause. V usage is TRBV7-9 and J usage is TRBJ2-6; 9 nucleotides match TRBD1. Germline V CDR1 and CDR2: SEHNR, FQNEAQ (reference sequence). This CDR3 region has 18 residues. CDR3: CASSPGQGGTSGANVLAF. CDR3 DNA: TGTGCCAGCAGCCCGGGACAGGGAGGGACCTCTGGGGCCAACGTCCTGGCTTTC.

This chain connects TRBV4-1 to TRBJ2-7; D unclear. Germline V lookup: CDR1 MGHRA, CDR2 YSYEKL. The CDR3 spans 14 residues. V was trimmed by 0 bases and J by 4 bases, leaving 10 bases between them. CDR3 in amino acids: CASSQDIGQYEQYF. The CDR3 region has the DNA TGCGCCAGCAGCCAAGATATTGGGCAGTACGAGCAGTACTTC.

This sequence joins TRBV30 and TRBJ2-3; D gene unclear. The V gene lost 1 base and the J gene lost 5 bases, with 4 bases spanning the gap. The length of the CDR3 is 11 residues. Germline V gene sequence: CDR1 GTSNPN, CDR2 SVGIG (reference sequence). The CDR3 sequence: CAWSDRDTQYF. The CDR3 nucleotides read TGTGCCTGGAGTGATCGAGATACGCAGTATTTT.

The chain combines TRBV27 with TRBJ2-7, with D possibly being TRBD1 (5 bases). CDR3 size: 15 residues. CDR1 is MNHEY, CDR2 SMNVEV, per germline (reference sequence). Trimming removed 2 bases from V and 3 bases from J, with 14 bases in between. CDR3 residues: CASSLLAGSNYEQYF. CDR3 bases: TGTGCCAGCAGTTTACTGGCAGGGTCGAACTACGAGCAGTACTTC.

The chain is built from TRBV6-1 and TRBJ2-2; 7 bases align to TRBD1. From germline, CDR1 is MNHNS and CDR2 SASEGT. Losses at the gene ends were 7 bases for V and 3 bases for J; bases not matched to a gene: 5. The CDR3 runs 14 residues. The CDR3 spells CASKAGGYTGELFF. The CDR3 region has the DNA TGTGCCAGCAAAGCAGGGGGATACACCGGGGAGCTGTTTTTT.

The chain carries TRBV9 and TRBJ1-2, with D tentatively TRBD1 (6 bases). V was trimmed by 0 bases and J by 8 bases, leaving 14 bases between them. The CDR3 extends over 14 amino acids. Germline CDR1 is SGDLS and CDR2 is YYNGEE. DNA for the CDR3: TGTGCCAGCAGCGTAGGAGCACAGGGTGGGGGCTACACCTTC. It encodes CASSVGAQGGGYTF. Full variable domain (remainder filled in from reference TRBV9 and TRBJ1-2): DSGVTQTPKHLITATGQRVTLRCSPRSGDLSVYWYQQSLDQGLQFLIQYYNGEERAKGNILERFSAQQFPDLHSELNLSSLELGDSALYFCASSVGAQGGGYTFGSGTRLTVV.

The CDR3 bases are TGCGCCAGCAGTCCTGGGGCAGGGTACGAGCAGTACTTC. Translating it yields CASSPGAGYEQYF. V usage is TRBV10-1 and J usage is TRBJ2-7; possible D gene TRBD1, 5 bases. CDR1 and CDR2 from the germline V gene are WNHNN and SYGVQD (reference sequence). Trimming took 5 bases from V and 4 from J, leaving 12 bases between them. This CDR3 has 13 residues.

The chain has TRBV10-1 and TRBJ2-2, with 10 bases identical to TRBD1. The germline V gene encodes CDR1 WNHNN and CDR2 SYGVQD (reference sequence). CDR3 length: 17 residues. Germline trimming cut 0 bases from V and 5 bases from J; bases unmatched to any gene: 6. The CDR3 sequence: CASSESTGGEPTGELFF. The CDR3, as DNA: TGCGCCAGCAGTGAGTCGACAGGGGGCGAACCGACCGGGGAGCTGTTTTTT.

The V gene is TRBV5-6, the J gene TRBJ2-1; 10 bases align to TRBD2. V lost 4 bases, J lost 10 bases, and 5 bases stayed unmatched. Germline loops: CDR1 SGHDT, CDR2 YYEEEE. This CDR3 is built from 13 residues. Written as DNA, the CDR3 is TGTGCCAGCAGCGTAGGGACTAGCGAGGAGCAGTTCTTC. Translated, it gives CASSVGTSEEQFF.

To note about this clone: The sample has other DNA sequences that encode this CDR3 too. The CDR3 spells CASSQDAVRTQYF. As DNA, the CDR3 is TGCGCCAGCAGCCAAGATGCGGTCCGGACGCAGTATTTT. V gene TRBV4-3 combines with J gene TRBJ2-3; no firm D call. V lost 0 bases and J lost 9, with 10 bases in between. The CDR3 totals 13 residues. Germline loops: CDR1 LGHNA, CDR2 YSLEER.

The chain joins TRBV27 to TRBJ1-5; TRBD1 is a possible D gene (5 bases). Germline V gene sequence: CDR1 MNHEY, CDR2 SMNVEV (reference sequence). The CDR3 totals 17 residues. V shed 5 bases and J shed 4 bases, with 21 bases lying between them. As DNA, the CDR3 is TGTGCCAGCAGTGCGCTTGGGGCAGGACATCGTAATCAGCCCCAGCATTTT. Protein product: CASSALGAGHRNQPQHF.

This clone occurred once. The chain recombines TRBV13 with TRBJ2-5; D gene unclear. Per the germline V gene, CDR1 is PRHDT and CDR2 is FYEKMQ (reference sequence). The V and J ends lost 1 base and 11 bases respectively, with 8 bases between them. This CDR3 contains 11 residues. As DNA, the CDR3 is TGTGCCAGCAGCTTAGCACGAGAGCAGTACTTC. Its protein is CASSLAREQYF.

The chain joins TRBV4-1 to TRBJ1-6, with D perhaps TRBD1 (5 bases). Germline V gene lookup returns CDR1 MGHRA and CDR2 YSYEKL. V dropped 3 bases and J dropped 7 bases, with 22 bases sitting between them. The CDR3 consists of 18 residues. CDR3: CASSHPSRGKSKNSPLHF. The CDR3 bases are TGCGCCAGCAGCCATCCATCCCGGGGGAAATCTAAAAATTCACCCCTCCACTTT.